The 6 T cell receptor beta chains given below trace back to one sample, sequenced in a study of chemoradiotherapy in HPV16-positive cancers. The protocol was immunoSEQ multiplex PCR, while the TCRdb copy is restricted to in-frame clones and leaves out a portion. The table records some 34,000 clones, roughly 90% of them present only once. Here the sequenced sample was blood, taken from a patient who underwent chemoradiotherapy. The receptors shown here come from a human donor with HPV-associated anogenital cancer.

The chain carries TRBV21-1 and TRBJ1-4. TRBV21-1 is termed a pseudogene. The CDR3 runs to 15 residues. This CDR3 reads CASSKGWRGHEKLFF. In DNA form, the CDR3 reads TGTGCCAGCAGCAAAGGTTGGAGGGGTCACGAAAAACTGTTTTTT.

This chain connects TRBV15 to TRBJ2-2, with D tentatively TRBD2 (5 bases). The CDR3 is 14 amino acids. Germline lookup yields CDR1 LNHNV and CDR2 YYDKDF (reference sequence). Deletions cut 8 bases from V and 6 bases from J, with 16 bases between. The CDR3 DNA reads as TGTGCCACCGACCGGGGAAATTATCCCGGGGAGCTGTTTTTT. Amino acids: CATDRGNYPGELFF.

DNA of the CDR3: TGTGCCAGCAGCCCACCGGGACTAGCGGTCAATGAGCAGTTCTTC. This gives the protein CASSPPGLAVNEQFF. V gene TRBV7-3 combines with J gene TRBJ2-1, with 11 bases fitting TRBD2. V lost 5 bases and J lost 6; bases outside the gene matches: 6. CDR1 SGHTA and CDR2 FQGTGA come from the germline V gene. The CDR3 extends over 15 amino acids.

The rearrangement uses TRBV13 and TRBJ2-2, with D perhaps TRBD1 (6 bases). This CDR3 has 19 amino acids. With 0 bases removed from V and 4 bases from J, the gap between germline ends came to 21 bases. CDR1 is PRHDT and CDR2 is FYEKMQ in the germline V gene (reference sequence). CDR3 amino acids: CASSLGLYGGQGGTGELFF. The DNA for the CDR3 is TGTGCCAGCAGCTTAGGTTTATATGGGGGCCAAGGTGGCACCGGGGAGCTGTTTTTT. Combining the CDR3 with reference TRBV13 and TRBJ2-2 gives the whole variable domain AAGVIQSPRHLIKEKRETATLKCYPIPRHDTVYWYQQGPGQDPQFLISFYEKMQSDKGSIPDRFSAQQFSDYHSELNMSSLELGDSALYFCASSLGLYGGQGGTGELFFGEGSRLTVL.

This rearrangement joins TRBV21-1 to TRBJ2-7; the tabulated D call, TRBD1, remains unverified against the DNA. TRBV21-1 is termed a pseudogene. The CDR3 has 18 residues. In DNA, the CDR3 is TGTGCCAGCAGCAAACTTCTGTTCCTACCCAGGGTCTCTCCCCAGGCGTACTTC. Translated: CASSKLLFLPRVSPQAYF.

This chain links TRBV9 with TRBJ2-4, with no clear D. The germline gives CDR1 SGDLS, CDR2 YYNGEE. The CDR3 contains 15 residues. V lost 0 bases and J lost 0, with 7 bases in between. The CDR3 coding sequence is TGTGCCAGCAGCGTAGGAAGTTTAGCCAAAAACATTCAGTACTTC. Amino acids: CASSVGSLAKNIQYF.